This is a list of T cell receptor beta chains from one sample in a study of cytomegalovirus exposure and HLA in healthy donors. The table came from immunoSEQ multiplex PCR; TCRdb's copy has only in-frame clones and leaves some out. The data show 100,000 to 150,000 clones, with about two thirds seen just once and 4.2% held by the top ten. The sequencing sample was made of PBMCs. These receptors were taken from a man aged 50 to 60 in good health and CMV-seropositive. Both conserved end residues are part of each CDR3. The order of the fields is CDR3 DNA, CDR3 protein, V gene, J gene, D gene, clone size. A D gene is named only where the DNA matches it firmly. The size field is filled for only some rows; it gives once, few, many or a size class.

DNA: TGTGCCAGCAGCCAAGGGAGGCACGAAACTTCACCCCTCCACTTT
CDR3: CASSQGRHETSPLHF
V: TRBV7-9
J: TRBJ1-6
D: -
size: -

DNA: TGTGCCAGCAGTGGGGGTTTAGAGGGCGGACAGCCCCAGCATTTT
CDR3: CASSGGLEGGQPQHF
V: TRBV6-1
J: TRBJ1-5
D: -
size: -

DNA: TGTGCCAGCAGTCTACGGCCGCGTTTAGCGACTGAAGCTTTCTTT
CDR3: CASSLRPRLATEAFF
V: TRBV6-5
J: TRBJ1-1
D: -
size: -

DNA: TGTGCCAGCAGCGTAGGGGGACTCTCCACTGAAGCTTTCTTT
CDR3: CASSVGGLSTEAFF
V: TRBV9
J: TRBJ1-1
D: -
size: -

DNA: TGTGCCAGCAGCTTAGAACCAGGGGGCGTTGAAGCTTTCTTT
CDR3: CASSLEPGGVEAFF
V: TRBV7-6
J: TRBJ1-1
D: TRBD1
size: -

DNA: TGTGCCAGCAGCAAGACAGGGGGTGGCTACACCTTC
CDR3: CASSKTGGGYTF
V: TRBV4-2
J: TRBJ1-2
D: TRBD1
size: -

DNA: TGTGCCAGCAGTCCTACAGTGGAAGCTTTCTTT
CDR3: CASSPTVEAFF
V: TRBV2
J: TRBJ1-1
D: -
size: few

DNA: TGTGCCAGCAGCCAACAGGGGACAGGGGCTAATGGCTACACCTTC
CDR3: CASSQQGTGANGYTF
V: TRBV4-2
J: TRBJ1-2
D: TRBD1
size: -

DNA: TGTGCCAGCAGTGACCTCGGGACAGGGGGCCACTATGGCTACACCTTC
CDR3: CASSDLGTGGHYGYTF
V: TRBV25-1
J: TRBJ1-2
D: TRBD1
size: -

DNA: TGTGCCAGCAGCCCACGGGGGACCGGGGAGCTGTTTTTT
CDR3: CASSPRGTGELFF
V: TRBV11-1
J: TRBJ2-2
D: -
size: -

DNA: TGCAGCGCTGCTAGCCTAGCGGGAGGGCCACACCGGTTCAATGAGCAGTTCTTC
CDR3: CSAASLAGGPHRFNEQFF
V: TRBV29-1
J: TRBJ2-1
D: TRBD2
size: few

DNA: TGTGCCAGCAGTAACAGGGGGGACGGCGAGCAGTACTTC
CDR3: CASSNRGDGEQYF
V: TRBV2
J: TRBJ2-7
D: TRBD1
size: -

DNA: TGCGCCAGCAGTGAGCTAGGATCGAACACTGAAGCTTTCTTT
CDR3: CASSELGSNTEAFF
V: TRBV10-2
J: TRBJ1-1
D: -
size: few

DNA: TGTGCCAGTAGTATAACCCAGGTTGACAGCAATGAAGCTTTCTTT
CDR3: CASSITQVDSNEAFF
V: TRBV19
J: TRBJ1-1
D: -
size: -

DNA: TGTGCCAGCTCACCACTCCAGAACGAAAAACTGTTTTTT
CDR3: CASSPLQNEKLFF
V: TRBV18
J: TRBJ1-4
D: -
size: -

DNA: TGTGCCAGTAGTTCCCGGGACAGTAGAAGAGATACGCAGTATTTT
CDR3: CASSSRDSRRDTQYF
V: TRBV19
J: TRBJ2-3
D: TRBD1
size: few

DNA: TGTGCCAGCAGTGCCCCGGGGTGGGAAGCTTTCTTT
CDR3: CASSAPGWEAFF
V: TRBV6-1
J: TRBJ1-1
D: -
size: -

DNA: TGCGCCAGCAGCCGACTCGGCACAGGGCCCTACGAGCAGTACTTC
CDR3: CASSRLGTGPYEQYF
V: TRBV4-1
J: TRBJ2-7
D: -
size: few

DNA: TGTGCCAGCAGCTTAGAAGGGACAGCTAATGAAAAACTGTTTTTT
CDR3: CASSLEGTANEKLFF
V: TRBV7-2
J: TRBJ1-4
D: TRBD1
size: -

DNA: TGCGCCAGCAGCTTGCAAACAGGAATAAACACTGAAGCTTTCTTT
CDR3: CASSLQTGINTEAFF
V: TRBV5-1
J: TRBJ1-1
D: -
size: -

DNA: TGTGCCATCAAGAGGGACTTGAACACTGAAGCTTTCTTT
CDR3: CAIKRDLNTEAFF
V: TRBV10-3
J: TRBJ1-1
D: -
size: -

DNA: TGTGCCAGCAGTTTATCGAGCGCACAGGCCAATCAGCCCCAGCATTTT
CDR3: CASSLSSAQANQPQHF
V: TRBV27
J: TRBJ1-5
D: -
size: once

DNA: TGTGCCAGCAGCTTGGTGGGAGGGAACACTGAAGCTTTCTTT
CDR3: CASSLVGGNTEAFF
V: TRBV5-6
J: TRBJ1-1
D: -
size: -

DNA: TGTGCCAGCAGCTCTAGGGGGGGAAGCACTGAAGCTTTCTTT
CDR3: CASSSRGGSTEAFF
V: TRBV7-6
J: TRBJ1-1
D: -
size: few

DNA: TGTGCCAGCAGTTACGACGGAGACACTGAAGCTTTCTTT
CDR3: CASSYDGDTEAFF
V: TRBV6-6
J: TRBJ1-1
D: -
size: -

DNA: TGTGCCACCAAGACAGGCCGATCGAACACTGAAGCTTTCTTT
CDR3: CATKTGRSNTEAFF
V: TRBV11-3
J: TRBJ1-1
D: -
size: -

DNA: TGTGCCAGCAGCTTAGGCGGGTTCTCCTACGAGCAGTACTTC
CDR3: CASSLGGFSYEQYF
V: TRBV7-9
J: TRBJ2-7
D: -
size: -

DNA: TGTGCTAGTGGTTTGGGGACAGGGGGCGGGCAGTACTTC
CDR3: CASGLGTGGGQYF
V: TRBV12-5
J: TRBJ2-7
D: TRBD1
size: few

DNA: TGTGCCAGCAGCTTGGATGTGGGGCTTGACCGCGGCTACACCTTC
CDR3: CASSLDVGLDRGYTF
V: TRBV5-4
J: TRBJ1-2
D: -
size: -